The 23 T cell receptor beta chains reported below all come from one sample, sequenced in a study of shared clonotypes between healthy human individuals. Repertoires were generated with immunoSEQ multiplex PCR, while TCRdb's copy carries only in-frame clones and drops some. The repertoire consists of more than 400,000 clones, with 78% occurring once and the leading ten covering more than 10%. The sequenced material came from PBMCs. The receptors come from a woman aged 40 to 55 in good health. Some clones in this sample may be carry-over from other donors' samples.

The chain links TRBV5-4 to TRBJ2-7; 8 bases are shared with TRBD1. CDR1 is SGHNT, CDR2 YYREEE, per germline (reference sequence). This CDR3 has 14 amino acids. V trimming: 4 bases; J trimming: 7 bases; junction bases outside the gene matches: 10. This CDR3 reads CASSQGQEGNEQYF. CDR3 nucleotides: TGTGCCAGCAGCCAGGGACAGGAGGGCAATGAGCAGTACTTC. Full variable domain (outside the CDR3, taken from reference TRBV5-4 and TRBJ2-7): ETGVTQSPTHLIKTRGQQVTLRCSSQSGHNTVSWYQQALGQGPQFIFQYYREEENGRGNFPPRFSGLQFPNYSSELNVNALELDDSALYLCASSQGQEGNEQYFGPGTRLTVT.

The rearrangement uses TRBV5-1 and TRBJ2-7, with 8 bases that match TRBD1. The germline gives CDR1 SGHRS, CDR2 YFSETQ. There are 14 residues in the CDR3. The V segment lost 4 bases and the J segment 2 bases; nucleotides outside the gene matches: 5. CDR3 nucleotide sequence: TGCGCCAGCAGCAAACAGGGGGGCACCTACGAGCAGTACTTC. This codes for CASSKQGGTYEQYF.

This clone was seen a few times. The gene calls are TRBV10-3 and TRBJ1-1, with TRBD1 matching 10 bases. J lost 0 bases, V lost 2 bases, and 9 bases had no gene match. Germline CDR1 ENHRY, CDR2 SYGVKD. The CDR3 spans 18 residues. CDR3 nucleotide sequence: TGTGCCATCAGTGAGGAGCCGGGACAGGGGAGGATGAACACTGAAGCTTTCTTT. Translated, it gives CAISEEPGQGRMNTEAFF.

This clone came up once. The chain employs TRBV11-2 and TRBJ2-2; 7 bases fit TRBD2. Trimming removed 5 bases from V and 4 bases from J; junction bases left unmatched: 7. This CDR3 is built from 15 residues. CDR1 SGHAT and CDR2 FQNNGV come from the germline V gene. CDR3 residues: CASSPGEGFTGELFF. The CDR3 nucleotides read TGTGCCAGCAGCCCTGGGGAGGGCTTCACCGGGGAGCTGTTTTTT.

The V and J genes are TRBV23-1 and TRBJ2-1, with 7 bases matching TRBD1. TRBV23-1 is noted as an ORF with a role that remains uncertain. The CDR3 has 15 residues. J was trimmed by 7 bases and V by 4 bases; bases with no gene match: 10. The CDR3 DNA is TGCGCCAGCAGTCTGTCGCGACAGGGTGGGAATGAGCAGTTCTTC. Translating gives CASSLSRQGGNEQFF.

The chain links TRBV29-1 to TRBJ2-3; 7 nucleotides agree with TRBD1. J gave up 6 bases and V 7 bases, and 16 bases lay outside the gene matches. The CDR3 loop spans 15 amino acids. Germline-derived CDR1 and CDR2 are SQVTM and ANQGSEA. CDR3 amino acids: CSGHPRDSHRDTQYF. DNA for the CDR3: TGCAGCGGCCACCCAAGGGACAGCCACAGGGATACGCAGTATTTT.

The rearrangement uses TRBV18 and TRBJ2-6, with unresolved D. This CDR3 has 14 amino acids. The germline V and J ends were trimmed by 4 bases and 4 bases, with 8 bases remaining between them. CDR1 and CDR2 from the germline V gene are KGHSH and LQKENI. As DNA, the CDR3 is TGTGCCAGCTCACGAGGTAACGGGGCCAACGTCCTGACTTTC. Protein product: CASSRGNGANVLTF.

The chain couples TRBV5-1 to TRBJ2-3; 10 nucleotides line up with TRBD1. Germline loops: CDR1 SGHRS, CDR2 YFSETQ. The CDR3 sequence is 15 residues long. Trimming removed 4 bases from V and 4 bases from J; junction bases left unmatched: 6. The CDR3 DNA follows: TGCGCCAGCAGCGGGACAGGGGTTCTGTCAGATACGCAGTATTTT. This sequence encodes CASSGTGVLSDTQYF.

The V call is TRBV5-1, the J call TRBJ2-2; maybe TRBD1 (5 bases). This CDR3 has 15 residues. CDR1 and CDR2 from the germline V gene are SGHRS and YFSETQ. V was shortened by 0 bases and J by 9 bases, with 15 bases between the two germline ends. CDR3 amino acids: CASSLGPGRSRELFF. The CDR3, as DNA: TGCGCCAGCAGCTTGGGGCCAGGGCGGTCCAGGGAGCTGTTTTTT.

This clone appeared a single time. The rearrangement uses TRBV5-4 and TRBJ2-3, with TRBD2 identical over 7 bases. This CDR3 has 14 residues. Germline values: CDR1 SGHNT, CDR2 YYREEE (reference sequence). Unmatched junction bases numbered 2, after V lost 0 bases and J lost 4 bases. The CDR3 sequence: CASSLVGGADTQYF. CDR3 nucleotide sequence: TGTGCCAGCAGCTTGGTTGGGGGGGCAGATACGCAGTATTTT.

The chain recombines TRBV19 with TRBJ2-2, with D possibly matching TRBD1 (6 bases). V gave up 4 bases and J gave up 5 bases, with 11 bases separating them. CDR3 length equals 14 residues. From germline, CDR1 is LNHDA and CDR2 SQIVND (reference sequence). The CDR3 nucleotides read TGTGCCAGTAGTACTCAGGGGACGACCGGGGAGCTGTTTTTT. Protein sequence: CASSTQGTTGELFF.

The gene calls are TRBV4-2 and TRBJ2-5; the D gene is possibly TRBD1 (5 bases). Germline assignment: CDR1 LGHNA and CDR2 YNFKEQ. V lost 5 bases and J lost 5, with 15 bases in between. This CDR3 spans 14 amino acids. The CDR3 here is CASSSQRGRETQYF. The DNA for the CDR3 is TGTGCCAGCAGCTCCCAAAGGGGTCGGGAGACCCAGTACTTC.

The chain is built from TRBV7-2 and TRBJ2-7; 9 bases line up with TRBD2. The trim removed 2 bases at V and 5 bases at J, leaving 7 bases unmatched. This CDR3 has 15 residues. Germline V gives CDR1 SGHTA, CDR2 FQGNSA. This CDR3 reads CASSLSGGRADEQYF. Here the CDR3 DNA reads TGTGCCAGCAGCTTATCGGGCGGGAGGGCGGACGAGCAGTACTTC.

The rearrangement links TRBV10-1 to TRBJ2-7, with 11 positions matching TRBD1. The CDR3 is made up of 15 amino acids. The J segment lost 2 bases and the V segment lost 8 bases, leaving 8 bases of the junction unmatched. Germline V gene sequence: CDR1 WNHNN, CDR2 SYGVQD (reference sequence). This chain's CDR3 is CASGPGTGGTYEQYF. The CDR3 nucleotides read TGCGCCAGCGGCCCCGGGACAGGGGGGACCTACGAGCAGTACTTC.

This clone came up once. The chain joins TRBV4-1 to TRBJ2-7; weak D call: TRBD1 (5 bases). V dropped 1 base and J dropped 2 bases, with 6 bases sitting between them. The CDR3 has 13 residues. Germline values: CDR1 MGHRA, CDR2 YSYEKL. The CDR3 protein is CASSQGQTYEQYF. CDR3 in DNA: TGCGCCAGCAGCCAAGGACAGACCTACGAGCAGTACTTC.

Regarding this clone: Other DNA sequences in the sample encode the same CDR3. This rearrangement joins TRBV18 to TRBJ2-5; D remains unclear. The V end was cut by 4 bases, the J end by 4 bases, with 7 bases between. Per germline, CDR1 KGHSH and CDR2 LQKENI. The CDR3 is 12 residues long. As DNA, the CDR3 is TGTGCCAGCTCACAGGAGAGAGAGACCCAGTACTTC. It specifies CASSQERETQYF.

Only one count was recorded for this clone. CDR3 DNA sequence: TGTGCCAGCAGCCGGGACAGTAGCACAGATACGCAGTATTTT. Translated, it gives CASSRDSSTDTQYF. The chain is built from TRBV7-9 and TRBJ2-3; 7 bases map to TRBD1. V shed 5 bases and J 0 bases; nucleotides not matched to a gene: 2. The CDR3 has 14 amino acids. In germline, CDR1 is SEHNR, CDR2 FQNEAQ (reference sequence).

The V call is TRBV4-3, the J call TRBJ2-4; D is perhaps TRBD2 (6 bases). CDR3 length: 16 residues. Germline V lookup: CDR1 LGHNA, CDR2 YSLEER. The germline V and J ends were trimmed by 0 bases and 0 bases, with 9 bases remaining between them. The CDR3 here is CASSQDQEGAKNIQYF. CDR3 nucleotides: TGCGCCAGCAGCCAAGACCAGGAGGGAGCCAAAAACATTCAGTACTTC.

The chain has TRBV6-6 and TRBJ1-4; D remains unclear. V was shortened by 6 bases and J by 4 bases, with 9 bases between the two germline ends. CDR3 size: 13 residues. Germline assignment: CDR1 MNHNY and CDR2 SVGAGI (reference sequence). The CDR3 region is CASRGGFNEKLFF. CDR3 DNA: TGTGCCAGCAGGGGTGGGTTTAATGAAAAACTGTTTTTT.

This chain links TRBV29-1 with TRBJ1-4; D gene ambiguous. Between the trimmed V and J ends, which lost 0 bases and 1 base, there was a span of 6 bases. The germline gives CDR1 SQVTM, CDR2 ANQGSEA. The CDR3 runs 14 residues. This chain's CDR3 is CSVEDNETNEKLFF. The CDR3 DNA reads TGCAGCGTTGAAGATAACGAAACTAATGAAAAACTGTTTTTT.

The genes are TRBV14 and TRBJ2-3, with 9 bases lining up with TRBD1. The germline CDR1 and CDR2 sequences are SGHDN and FVKESK. Trimming cost V 10 bases and J 4 bases; bases outside gene matches: 9. The CDR3 totals 14 residues. The DNA for the CDR3 is TGTGCCACCTCACGGGACAGGGTTTCAGATACGCAGTATTTT. Encoded protein: CATSRDRVSDTQYF.

V usage is TRBV7-2 and J usage is TRBJ2-1; 14 bases line up with TRBD2. The CDR3 extends over 17 amino acids. Germline trimming cut 5 bases from V and 9 bases from J; bases unmatched to any gene: 12. Germline V gene data show CDR1 as SGHTA and CDR2 as FQGNSA. In DNA form, the CDR3 reads TGTGCCAGCAGCGCCACATCAGGGACTAGCGGGAGTGGTGAGCAGTTCTTC. As protein: CASSATSGTSGSGEQFF. The full variable domain, completed using reference TRBV7-2 and TRBJ2-1, is GAGVSQSPSNKVTEKGKDVELRCDPISGHTALYWYRQSLGQGLEFLIYFQGNSAPDKSGLPSDRFSAERTGGSVSTLTIQRTQQEDSAVYLCASSATSGTSGSGEQFFGPGTRLTVL.

The V and J genes are TRBV9 and TRBJ2-1, with 7 positions matching TRBD1. The trim removed 3 bases at V and 0 bases at J, leaving 0 bases unmatched. The CDR3 extends over 14 amino acids. CDR1 is SGDLS and CDR2 is YYNGEE in the germline V gene. In DNA form, the CDR3 reads TGTGCCAGCAGCGGGGACAGCTCCTACAATGAGCAGTTCTTC. Protein product: CASSGDSSYNEQFF. Full variable domain (remainder filled in from reference TRBV9 and TRBJ2-1): DSGVTQTPKHLITATGQRVTLRCSPRSGDLSVYWYQQSLDQGLQFLIQYYNGEERAKGNILERFSAQQFPDLHSELNLSSLELGDSALYFCASSGDSSYNEQFFGPGTRLTVL.